This TCR beta chain was captured by sequencing in a study of monozygotic twins with inflammatory bowel disease (dated by TCRdb to between 2017 and 2020). Some background on the complete study: The full study comprised around 30 monozygotic twin pairs: nine German pairs (four IBD-concordant, five IBD-discordant) and 19 IBD-discordant Danish pairs. The search for disease-associated traits relied mainly on comparing IBD patients with their genetically identical healthy co-twins within discordant pairs. Each individual had, on average, about 151 000 unique TCRalpha sequences and 181 000 unique TCRbeta sequences available for analysis. Overall study outcomes, separate from this receptor: Background noise and inter-individual variability may have been introduced into the repertoires by the differing immunosuppressive treatments among patients. No single strong signal or clonotype linked to IBD turned up in the results, so the idea that one exists was not supported. TCRbeta repertoire diversity, by inverse Simpson index, was decreased in IBD patients compared with their healthy co-twins. Concordant and discordant twins showed no difference in repertoire similarity, possibly because of limited statistical power. IBD patients shared fewer clonotypes with other individuals than healthy twins did, most markedly in patients showing signs of disease activity. The analysis was unable to tell apart different T cell subtypes.

Taken from cysteine to phenylalanine, the CDR3 has 16 residues. The nucleotide record is missing. The germline V gene sets CDR1 to SGHDT and CDR2 to YYEEEE. A word on this clonotype: Its antigen is not yet known.

Library preparation was by 5' RACE. The input for every TCR library was 3500 ng of total RNA. cDNA was synthesized with SMARTScribe reverse transcriptase in eight separate reactions per sample. During cDNA synthesis, unique molecular identifiers containing a 6-nucleotide sample barcode were introduced by template switching. Two nested PCRs of about 16 and 10 cycles amplified the TCRalpha and TCRbeta cDNA, and bead purification followed each PCR. Before amplification, the cDNA was treated with uracil DNA-glycosylase and purified using the QIAquick PCR purification kit. The second PCR was the step at which Illumina TruSeq-compatible adapters and sample-specific barcodes were added. Library quality and concentration were assessed using TapeStation and Qubit, and about 4.7 ng of each library was pooled. Pooled libraries were sequenced on an Illumina HiSeq2500 single-index Rapid Run with 2 x 100 bp reads and custom sequencing primers. The authors' pipeline ran thus. MiGEC version 1.2.6 was used for UMI-based consensus assembly, which corrected PCR and sequencing errors. V(D)J alignment, clonotype assembly and CDR3 extraction were performed with MiXCR version 2.1.1. Normalisation of gene usage, clonotype sharing and MAIT/NKT TCR abundance was achieved by analysing the top 1000, 10 000 and 20 000 clonotypes per sample. Diversity was computed as the inverse Simpson index with the vegan R package after downsampling to 27 000 UMIs. Paired Mann-Whitney U tests on discordant twin pairs were used, with Benjamini-Hochberg multiple-testing correction. Through TCRdb reprocessing, the reads give one entry per CDR3 protein sequence; DNA is omitted. For this entry, the V and J calls and clone size follow TCRdb and not the study's own pipeline. The sample's clone listing holds about 210,000 distinct CDR3 sequences. 1.6% of the sample is in the top ten clones.

An approximately 2.6 ml peripheral blood sample was drawn into PAXgene tubes per donor and stored at -80°C. Without any T cell sorting, total RNA was extracted from whole blood using the PAXgene blood miRNA kit on an automated QIAcube. Peripheral blood from monozygotic twin pairs concordant or discordant for inflammatory bowel disease was subjected to deep TCRalpha and TCRbeta repertoire profiling with unique molecular barcoding. Smoking habits were recorded for all twin pairs, and individuals were classified as current, former or never smokers. Sample: blood. The receptor chain draws on TRBV5-6 and TRBJ2-7; checking the TCRdb D call of TRBD2 is not possible without DNA. This TCR was recovered from a human donor with ulcerative colitis or Crohn's disease, or a healthy co-twin of an affected twin (not recorded which). The CDR3 region: CASSSMTSGGWHEQYF.